A single sample gave rise to the 30 T cell receptor beta chains below, sequenced in a study of regulatory T cells in long-lasting Graves disease. Combining iRepertoire HTBI primers with Arm-PCR of CDR3 regions, the authors built TCR beta libraries. MiXCR, run by TCRdb on the multiplex PCR reads, gives a single entry per CDR3 protein. The sample lists fewer than 600,000 distinct CDR3 sequences; approximately 23% were seen once. Regarding time point: persistent/refractory GD, antithyroid drugs over 5 years with positive TRAb. Scientists built the TCR library using RNA that was extracted from PBMCs. Source: peripheral blood mononuclear cells (PBMCs), taken when the disease was refractory, from a patient treated with antithyroid drugs. Receptors were obtained from a female donor with Graves disease.

This clonotype showed up many times. This rearrangement joins TRBV3-1 to TRBJ2-5; a possible D gene is TRBD1 (5 bases). Germline values: CDR1 LGHDT, CDR2 YNNKEL (reference sequence). This CDR3 has 16 amino acids. The V end was cut by 2 bases, the J end by 2 bases, with 15 bases between. The CDR3 region has the DNA TGTGCCAGCAGCCAATTGGGGCGGACGGAACAAGAGACCCAGTACTTC. Its translation is CASSQLGRTEQETQYF.

This clonotype was observed many times. The chain joins TRBV20-1 to TRBJ1-4; 9 nucleotides match TRBD1. Looked up from germline, CDR1 is DFQATT and CDR2 is SNEGSKA (reference sequence). V was clipped by 3 bases and J by 8 bases; unmatched bases: 13. The CDR3 extends over 16 amino acids. The CDR3 here is CSASQGGTGFGEKLFF. CDR3 DNA: TGCAGTGCTAGCCAAGGGGGGACAGGGTTCGGAGAAAAACTGTTTTTT.

The gene calls are TRBV15 and TRBJ1-5, with D perhaps TRBD1 (5 bases). V was trimmed by 0 bases and J by 3 bases, leaving 9 bases between them. The CDR3 is 15 amino acids. Germline values: CDR1 LNHNV, CDR2 YYDKDF (reference sequence). The CDR3 DNA reads as TGTGCCACCAGCAGAGATTTGACAGTCAATCAGCCCCAGCATTTT. It encodes CATSRDLTVNQPQHF. The full variable domain, its missing parts supplied by reference TRBV15 and TRBJ1-5, is DAMVIQNPRYQVTQFGKPVTLSCSQTLNHNVMYWYQQKSSQAPKLLFHYYDKDFNNEADTPDNFQSRRPNTSFCFLDIRSPGLGDTAMYLCATSRDLTVNQPQHFGDGTRLSIL.

This clonotype turned up a few times. The V gene is TRBV5-5, the J gene TRBJ1-5; 7 bases line up with TRBD1. This CDR3 has 16 residues. Germline loops: CDR1 SGHKS, CDR2 YYEKEE (reference sequence). J lost 0 bases, V lost 4 bases, and 7 bases had no gene match. CDR3 DNA: TGTGCCAGCAGCACTGGGACAGCCCTTAGCAATCAGCCCCAGCATTTT. Encoded protein: CASSTGTALSNQPQHF.

The chain has TRBV19 and TRBJ1-1; D not resolved. CDR1 and CDR2 (germline): LNHDA, SQIVND (reference sequence). Trimming stripped 4 bases from V and 1 base from J, with 7 bases between. This CDR3 spans 13 amino acids. The CDR3 loop reads CASSREANTEAFF. For the CDR3, the DNA is TGTGCCAGTAGTAGGGAGGCGAACACTGAAGCTTTCTTT.

This clonotype was observed many times. The genes are TRBV20-1 and TRBJ2-5; D is undetermined. The CDR3 contains 13 residues. Germline CDR1 is DFQATT and CDR2 is SNEGSKA (reference sequence). Trimming pared 0 bases from V and 5 bases from J, leaving 10 bases between. In DNA, the CDR3 is TGCAGTGCTAGAGATGGGCAGTTCGAGACCCAGTACTTC. Its protein product is CSARDGQFETQYF.

This chain links TRBV27 with TRBJ2-7, with 7 bases aligning to TRBD1. The CDR3 is 15 residues long. J lost 1 base, V lost 6 bases, and 9 bases had no gene match. Germline lookup yields CDR1 MNHEY and CDR2 SMNVEV (reference sequence). CDR3 DNA sequence: TGTGCCAGCAGCAGAGCCTGGGACAGTTCCTACGAGCAGTACTTC. Translated, it gives CASSRAWDSSYEQYF.

In its sample, this clonotype was seen a few times. The chain has TRBV20-1 and TRBJ2-7, with TRBD2 matching 14 bases. V lost 5 bases to trimming and J lost 2 bases; unmatched junction nucleotides: 5. The CDR3 covers 15 residues. Germline V lookup: CDR1 DFQATT, CDR2 SNEGSKA (reference sequence). The CDR3: CSAGTSGRFAYEQYF. In DNA, the CDR3 is TGCAGTGCTGGGACTAGCGGGAGATTTGCCTACGAGCAGTACTTC.

This clonotype has a count of ten or more. The chain has TRBV6-2 or TRBV6-3 and TRBJ1-2, with D possibly being TRBD1 (6 bases). CDR1 and CDR2 (germline): MNHEY, SVGEGT. This CDR3 contains 16 residues. Trimming stripped 6 bases from V and 2 bases from J, with 19 bases between. CDR3 coding DNA: TGTGCCAGCAGCTACAACCGGGACACTCTAAACTATGGCTACACCTTC. It yields the protein CASSYNRDTLNYGYTF.

This clonotype was seen many times. The chain combines TRBV12-3 or TRBV12-4 with TRBJ1-1; maybe TRBD1 (5 bases). V was shortened by 3 bases and J by 3 bases, with 14 bases between the two germline ends. The length of the CDR3 is 15 residues. CDR3 nucleotide sequence: TGTGCCAGCAGTTTCTCCGGGCAGGGCGACACTGAAGCTTTCTTT. This encodes CASSFSGQGDTEAFF.

This clonotype showed up just a few times. The chain recombines TRBV11-2 with TRBJ2-2; perhaps TRBD1 as D (6 bases). The CDR3 has 15 amino acids. V was clipped by 2 bases and J by 1 base, with 8 bases between them. Germline V gene data show CDR1 as SGHAT and CDR2 as FQNNGV. Here the CDR3 reads CASSLLTGNTGELFF. The CDR3 DNA follows: TGTGCCAGCAGCTTACTGACAGGGAACACCGGGGAGCTGTTTTTT.

This clonotype occurred a few times. The chain has TRBV12-3 or TRBV12-4 and TRBJ2-2; 14 bases match TRBD2. V dropped 7 bases and J dropped 7; count of bases not matched to a gene: 8. This CDR3 contains 16 residues. As DNA, the CDR3 is TGTGCCAGCACCCCGGGACTAGCGGGAGTAGGCGGGGAGCTGTTTTTT. Translating it yields CASTPGLAGVGGELFF.

This chain uses TRBV13 with TRBJ2-1; D is perhaps TRBD1 or TRBD2 (6 bases each). This CDR3 is 16 amino acids long. V was pared by 1 base and J by 6 bases, with 16 bases between. Germline V gene sequence: CDR1 PRHDT, CDR2 FYEKMQ (reference sequence). The CDR3 loop is CASSLDGGRGTNEQFF. Written as DNA, the CDR3 is TGTGCCAGCAGCTTAGACGGGGGCAGGGGTACCAATGAGCAGTTCTTC. The variable domain in full, with the rest retrieved from reference TRBV13 and TRBJ2-1, is AAGVIQSPRHLIKEKRETATLKCYPIPRHDTVYWYQQGPGQDPQFLISFYEKMQSDKGSIPDRFSAQQFSDYHSELNMSSLELGDSALYFCASSLDGGRGTNEQFFGPGTRLTVL.

Note on this clonotype: The junction shows a germline mismatch at one end, possibly a read error. This sequence joins TRBV6-2 or TRBV6-3 and TRBJ1-2, with TRBD1 matching over 7 bases. The CDR3 consists of 13 residues. The germline gives CDR1 MNHEY, CDR2 SVGEGT. The CDR3 DNA reads as TGTGTCAGCCGGGGGGACAGTAACTATGGCTACACCTTC. Translated: CVSRGDSNYGYTF.

V usage is TRBV12-3 or TRBV12-4 and J usage is TRBJ2-6; TRBD2 is a possible D gene (5 bases). Trimming pared 6 bases from V and 0 bases from J, leaving 18 bases between. The CDR3 spans 18 residues. CDR3 sequence (DNA): TGTGCCAGCAGCGGAACTATTGCGGGTACCTCTGGGGCCAACGTCCTGACTTTC. It yields the protein CASSGTIAGTSGANVLTF.

This clonotype occurred many times. J is TRBJ1-2 and V is TRBV27; 7 bases fit TRBD1. Trimming cost V 6 bases and J 6 bases; bases outside gene matches: 10. There are 14 residues in the CDR3. Per germline, CDR1 MNHEY and CDR2 SMNVEV (reference sequence). The CDR3 DNA reads TGTGCCAGCAGACCCGGGAGGGGGCGGGATGGCTACACCTTC. Protein product: CASRPGRGRDGYTF.

This clonotype was counted at least ten times. The chain couples TRBV7-2 to TRBJ2-5; D might be TRBD1 or TRBD2, each matching 5 bases. Germline V lookup: CDR1 SGHTA, CDR2 FQGNSA. This CDR3 has 13 residues. Trimming cost V 5 bases and J 1 base, with 8 bases left between them. CDR3 in DNA: TGTGCCAGCAGCCAGGGACCCCAAGAGACCCAGTACTTC. Translating it yields CASSQGPQETQYF.

Many counts were recorded for this clonotype. The chain has TRBV19 and TRBJ2-7; possible D gene TRBD1, 7 bases. V lost 8 bases and J 6 bases, leaving 17 bases between the germline ends. This CDR3 has 13 amino acids. Per the germline V gene, CDR1 is LNHDA and CDR2 is SQIVND (reference sequence). The CDR3 loop reads CASGRGASGEQYF. The CDR3 DNA follows: TGTGCCAGTGGCAGGGGGGCGTCAGGCGAGCAGTACTTC.

This clonotype has at least ten counts. The CDR3 region is CASSRDIQRETQYF. The DNA for the CDR3 is TGTGCCAGCAGCAGGGACATCCAAAGGGAGACCCAGTACTTC. The chain recombines TRBV28 with TRBJ2-5, with D possibly matching TRBD1 (6 bases). Germline lookup yields CDR1 MDHEN and CDR2 SYDVKM. V was trimmed by 6 bases and J by 5 bases, leaving 16 bases between them. The CDR3 has 14 residues.

This clonotype was found a few times. In DNA form, the CDR3 reads TGCGCCAGCAGCTTGGTGGTCAGCTCCACCGGGGAGCTGTTTTTT. As protein: CASSLVVSSTGELFF. The chain combines TRBV5-1 with TRBJ2-2, with no clear D. Trimming took 0 bases from V and 4 from J, leaving 10 bases between them. The length of the CDR3 is 15 residues. The germline CDR1 and CDR2 sequences are SGHRS and YFSETQ.

Ten or more counts support this clonotype. The V gene is TRBV29-1, the J gene TRBJ1-2, with a tentative D call TRBD1 (5 bases). There are 13 residues in the CDR3. CDR1 and CDR2 (germline): SQVTM, ANQGSEA. V was trimmed by 6 bases and J by 3 bases, leaving 14 bases between them. In nucleotides, the CDR3 is TGCAGCGTCAGAACAGGACTAGACTATGGCTACACCTTC. This codes for CSVRTGLDYGYTF. The variable domain in full, with the rest retrieved from reference TRBV29-1 and TRBJ1-2, is SAVISQKPSRDICQRGTSLTIQCQVDSQVTMMFWYRQQPGQSLTLIATANQGSEATYESGFVIDKFPISRPNLTFSTLTVSNMSPEDSSIYLCSVRTGLDYGYTFGSGTRLTVV.

The gene calls are TRBV4-3 and TRBJ2-1; a possible D gene is TRBD2 (5 bases). Germline V gene data show CDR1 as LGHNA and CDR2 as YSLEER. V dropped 3 bases and J dropped 0 bases, with 9 bases sitting between them. This CDR3 contains 15 residues. The CDR3 loop is CASSHEGNSYNEQFF. The CDR3 coding sequence is TGCGCCAGCAGCCACGAGGGAAACTCCTACAATGAGCAGTTCTTC.

There are many counts of this clonotype. This chain joins TRBV12-3 or TRBV12-4 and TRBJ2-5, with D possibly matching TRBD2 (6 bases). The CDR3 totals 14 residues. Deletions cut 5 bases from V and 2 bases from J, with 12 bases between. CDR3 nucleotide sequence: TGTGCCAGCAGTGTTGGGGGGAGGCAAGAGACCCAGTACTTC. This codes for CASSVGGRQETQYF.

The chain carries TRBV28 and TRBJ1-2; 9 positions match TRBD1. CDR3 size: 14 residues. The trim removed 8 bases at V and 3 bases at J, leaving 7 bases unmatched. Looked up from germline, CDR1 is MDHEN and CDR2 is SYDVKM. Written as DNA, the CDR3 is TGTGCCAGCTGGAGCGGGACAGGGTACTATGGCTACACCTTC. Its protein is CASWSGTGYYGYTF.

The rearrangement links TRBV14 to TRBJ2-2; 8 nucleotides match TRBD2. Germline V gives CDR1 SGHDN, CDR2 FVKESK. This CDR3 comprises 16 residues. The V and J ends lost 4 bases and 7 bases, in that order; junction bases with no gene match: 11. CDR3 protein: CASSPLGLEVYGELFF. The DNA for the CDR3 is TGTGCCAGCAGCCCGCTGGGACTAGAAGTGTACGGGGAGCTGTTTTTT.

This clonotype was observed a few times. This chain joins TRBV20-1 and TRBJ2-5; D is possibly TRBD2 (5 bases). V was clipped by 1 base and J by 5 bases, with 11 bases between them. CDR1 is DFQATT, CDR2 SNEGSKA, per germline (reference sequence). This CDR3 contains 13 residues. CDR3 region: CSARVEGRETQYF. Written as DNA, the CDR3 is TGCAGTGCTAGAGTCGAGGGCAGGGAGACCCAGTACTTC.

The chain joins TRBV20-1 to TRBJ2-7, with TRBD2 matching 9 bases. The CDR3 consists of 18 residues. J lost 4 bases, V lost 1 base, and 17 bases had no gene match. Germline lookup yields CDR1 DFQATT and CDR2 SNEGSKA (reference sequence). In DNA form, the CDR3 reads TGCAGTGCTAGAGGGGCTAGCGGGGACCTGTTACGGTCTTACGAGCAGTACTTC. Its protein product is CSARGASGDLLRSYEQYF.

J is TRBJ1-5 and V is TRBV6-5; TRBD1 matches 8 bases. This CDR3 is built from 17 residues. Losses at the gene ends were 2 bases for V and 4 bases for J; bases not matched to a gene: 10. CDR1 is MNHEY, CDR2 SVGAGI, per germline. The CDR3 protein is CASSYDRTGSRNQPQHF. CDR3 coding DNA: TGTGCCAGCAGTTACGACCGGACAGGGAGTAGGAATCAGCCCCAGCATTTT.

This clonotype appeared a few times. This sequence joins TRBV6-5 and TRBJ2-7; D is perhaps TRBD1 (5 bases). V lost 0 bases, J lost 7 bases, and 13 bases lay in between. The CDR3 covers 14 residues. Per germline, CDR1 MNHEY and CDR2 SVGAGI. The CDR3 protein is CASSYSYETGEQYF. CDR3 sequence (DNA): TGTGCCAGCAGTTACTCGTATGAAACAGGAGAGCAGTACTTC.

The rearrangement joins TRBV28 to TRBJ2-7; 12 nucleotides agree with TRBD2. The V segment lost 6 bases and the J segment 4 bases; nucleotides outside the gene matches: 4. Germline V CDR1 and CDR2: MDHEN, SYDVKM. This CDR3 region has 14 residues. CDR3 protein: CASSWTSGEYEQYF. The CDR3 DNA reads as TGTGCCAGCAGCTGGACTAGCGGGGAATACGAGCAGTACTTC.